This entry lists 17 T cell receptor beta chains sequenced from one sample in a study of T cells in Graves' hyperthyroidism and ophthalmopathy. Amplified TCR beta CDR3 regions came from RNA transcripts. First-round RT-PCR with HTBI primers amplified the TCR CDR3 region. A single record per CDR3 protein comes from TCRdb applying MiXCR to the multiplex PCR reads. In the table there are 35,000 to 45,000 distinct CDR3 sequences, around 50% of which are singletons. Source material: blood. All receptors derive from a woman aged 45-65 years with Graves' hyperthyroidism that later progressed to Graves' ophthalmopathy.

This clonotype appeared many times. The chain is built from TRBV5-1 and TRBJ2-4; a possible D gene is TRBD2 (6 bases). V lost 5 bases and J lost 7, with 16 bases in between. In germline, CDR1 is SGHRS, CDR2 YFSETQ. The CDR3 runs to 14 residues. For the CDR3, the DNA is TGCGCCAGCAGGTCGGGAGCGCGGGACAACATTCAGTACTTC. Its protein is CASRSGARDNIQYF. Based on the CDR3 plus reference TRBV5-1 and TRBJ2-4, the full variable domain is KAGVTQTPRYLIKTRGQQVTLSCSPISGHRSVSWYQQTPGQGLQFLFEYFSETQRNKGNFPGRFSGRQFSNSRSEMNVSTLELGDSALYLCASRSGARDNIQYFGAGTRLSVL.

CDR3 nucleotide sequence: TGCGCCAGCAGCTTGGAACAGCAGGCAAGAACAGATACGCAGTATTTT. It codes for CASSLEQQARTDTQYF. The genes are TRBV5-1 and TRBJ2-3, with D unresolved. V was pared by 0 bases and J by 3 bases, with 14 bases between. Germline values: CDR1 SGHRS, CDR2 YFSETQ. This CDR3 has 16 amino acids.

By sample share, this clonotype is medium-sized (0.01 to 0.1%). The CDR3 coding sequence is TGTGCCAGCAGCCCCTGGACTAGCGTTCGGGAGCAGTTCTTC. As protein: CASSPWTSVREQFF. The chain couples TRBV7-2 to TRBJ2-1; the match to TRBD2 covers 9 bases. V was clipped by 5 bases and J by 10 bases; unmatched bases: 9. The CDR3 loop spans 14 amino acids. CDR1 and CDR2 from the germline V gene are SGHTA and FQGNSA.

This clonotype was detected many times. The V and J genes are TRBV7-9 and TRBJ1-4, with 9 positions matching TRBD1. Per the germline V gene, CDR1 is SEHNR and CDR2 is FQNEAQ (reference sequence). The CDR3 has 17 amino acids. With V trimmed by 3 bases and J by 8 bases, 13 bases remained unmatched. CDR3 coding DNA: TGTGCCAGCAGCTTCCCGCTCCCGGGACAGGGTGGGGAAAAACTGTTTTTT. This sequence encodes CASSFPLPGQGGEKLFF.

V gene TRBV4-2 combines with J gene TRBJ2-1; 12 bases line up with TRBD2. V was pared by 4 bases and J by 7 bases, with 5 bases of the junction left unmatched. In germline, CDR1 is LGHNA, CDR2 YNFKEQ. The CDR3 has 15 amino acids. CDR3 DNA sequence: TGTGCCAGCAGCCGAGGACTAGCGGGGAAAAATGAGCAGTTCTTC. Its translation: CASSRGLAGKNEQFF.

This clonotype appeared a single time. The V and J genes are TRBV15 and TRBJ2-7, with a weak D call TRBD2 (6 bases). Trimming removed 0 bases at V and 5 bases at J, with 11 bases between. Germline CDR1 LNHNV, CDR2 YYDKDF (reference sequence). The CDR3 extends over 14 amino acids. CDR3 sequence reads: CATSRDPGVHEQYF. Written as DNA, the CDR3 is TGTGCCACCAGCAGAGATCCGGGGGTCCACGAGCAGTACTTC.

With respect to this clonotype: Germline is not matched at one junction end, which may reflect a read error. The V call is TRBV19, the J call TRBJ1-1; D is perhaps TRBD1 (5 bases). Germline CDR1 and CDR2: LNHDA and SQIVND (reference sequence). This CDR3 spans 13 amino acids. The CDR3 DNA follows: TGTGCCAGTTCTACCAGTTTGGACACTGAAGCCTTCTTT. Its protein product is CASSTSLDTEAFF.

The chain is built from TRBV5-1 and TRBJ2-7, with 10 bases matching TRBD1. With 4 bases clipped from V and 7 bases from J, the junction kept 11 bases outside the gene matches. CDR3 size: 15 residues. Germline V lookup: CDR1 SGHRS, CDR2 YFSETQ. Here the CDR3 DNA reads TGCGCCAGCAGCATAGGACAGGGGGGATGGAATGAGCAGTACTTC. Translation: CASSIGQGGWNEQYF.

The table lists this clonotype with many counts. The V gene is TRBV11-3, the J gene TRBJ2-2, with 9 positions matching TRBD2. The CDR3 consists of 17 residues. Germline CDR1 SGHNT, CDR2 YENEEA. Losses at the gene ends were 5 bases for V and 7 bases for J; bases not matched to a gene: 14. The chain's CDR3 is CASSPRRDSGSNGELFF. For the CDR3, the DNA is TGTGCCAGCAGCCCCCGAAGGGATAGCGGGAGTAACGGGGAGCTGTTTTTT. The whole variable domain, remainder taken from reference TRBV11-3 and TRBJ2-2, is EAGVVQSPRYKIIEKKQPVAFWCNPISGHNTLYWYLQNLGQGPELLIRYENEEAVDDSQLPKDRFSAERLKGVDSTLKIQPAELGDSAVYLCASSPRRDSGSNGELFFGEGSRLTVL.

Ten or more counts support this clonotype. This chain connects TRBV20-1 to TRBJ2-7; weak D call: TRBD2 (6 bases). The CDR3 contains 16 residues. V lost 1 base and J 4 bases, leaving 20 bases between the germline ends. Germline values: CDR1 DFQATT, CDR2 SNEGSKA (reference sequence). In DNA form, the CDR3 reads TGCAGTGCTAGAGCAGGCGGTTTGGCTAGCGAGTACGAGCAGTACTTC. This sequence encodes CSARAGGLASEYEQYF.

This clonotype was recorded at least ten times. V usage is TRBV12-3 or TRBV12-4 and J usage is TRBJ1-2; 8 nucleotides align to TRBD1. The CDR3 sequence is 15 residues long. The V segment lost 6 bases and the J segment 0 bases; nucleotides outside the gene matches: 6. The CDR3 here is CASRRGQAANYGYTF. For the CDR3, the DNA is TGTGCCAGCAGACGGGGACAGGCGGCTAACTATGGCTACACCTTC.

About this clonotype: The junction departs from the called germline gene at one end, perhaps through a read error. V usage is TRBV7-2 and J usage is TRBJ2-1; D assignment may be TRBD1 or TRBD2 (5 bases each). This CDR3 spans 16 amino acids. Germline CDR1 reads SGHTA; CDR2 reads FQGNSA. The CDR3 DNA sequence: TGTGCTAGCATCGCCCACCGGGACCTCTCCTACAATGAGCAGTTCTTC. Residues: CASIAHRDLSYNEQFF.

The chain combines TRBV20-1 with TRBJ2-1, with TRBD2 identical over 10 bases. The V gene's germline CDR1 is DFQATT and CDR2 SNEGSKA (reference sequence). The ends lost 3 bases at V and 13 bases at J; junction bases unmatched: 18. This CDR3 region has 16 residues. CDR3 nucleotides: TGCAGTGCTAGCCTCAGCGGGACTAGCGTTTCTATGGGCCAGTTCTTC. Translated, it gives CSASLSGTSVSMGQFF.

At least ten counts were recorded for this clonotype. The rearrangement joins TRBV5-6 to TRBJ1-6; D gene ambiguous. Trimming took off 0 bases at V and 7 bases at J, with 5 bases between the two ends. There are 13 residues in the CDR3. Germline CDR1 and CDR2: SGHDT and YYEEEE. The DNA for the CDR3 is TGTGCCAGCAGCTTGGCCGTCAATTCACCCCTCCACTTT. This gives the protein CASSLAVNSPLHF.

A word on this clonotype: The CDR3 does not close with the conserved phenylalanine or tryptophan, likely indicating a read error. Because the CDR3's place on the DNA is in doubt, the DNA is left out and the CDR3 is given as listed by TCRdb. The V call is TRBV9, the J call TRBJ2-1. Both ends counted, the CDR3 spans 8 residues. CDR1 is SGDLS and CDR2 is YYNGEE in the germline V gene. Here the CDR3 reads CASSKRDT.

This sequence joins TRBV20-1 and TRBJ1-1; D gene uncertain. This CDR3 comprises 11 residues. Trimming left V 3 bases short and J 5 bases short, with 7 bases between. In germline, CDR1 is DFQATT, CDR2 SNEGSKA (reference sequence). The DNA of the CDR3 is TGCAGTGCTAGCCGGGAGACTGAAGCTTTCTTT. It is translated as CSASRETEAFF.

This chain joins TRBV10-3 and TRBJ2-2; D ambiguous. The CDR3 is 13 amino acids. Looked up from germline, CDR1 is ENHRY and CDR2 is SYGVKD. V was pared by 3 bases and J by 2 bases, with 4 bases between. CDR3 coding DNA: TGTGCCATCAGTGAATTCAACACCGGGGAGCTGTTTTTT. Protein product: CAISEFNTGELFF.